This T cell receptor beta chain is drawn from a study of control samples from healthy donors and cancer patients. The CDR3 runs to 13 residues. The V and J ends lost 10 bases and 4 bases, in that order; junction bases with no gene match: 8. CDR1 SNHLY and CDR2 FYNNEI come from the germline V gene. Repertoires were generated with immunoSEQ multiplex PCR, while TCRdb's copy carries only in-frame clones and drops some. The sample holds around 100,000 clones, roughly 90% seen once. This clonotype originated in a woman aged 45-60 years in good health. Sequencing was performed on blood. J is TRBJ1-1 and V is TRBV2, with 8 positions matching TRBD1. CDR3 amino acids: CATRRDRGTEAFF. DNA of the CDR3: TGTGCCACCCGCCGAGACAGGGGCACTGAAGCTTTCTTT.